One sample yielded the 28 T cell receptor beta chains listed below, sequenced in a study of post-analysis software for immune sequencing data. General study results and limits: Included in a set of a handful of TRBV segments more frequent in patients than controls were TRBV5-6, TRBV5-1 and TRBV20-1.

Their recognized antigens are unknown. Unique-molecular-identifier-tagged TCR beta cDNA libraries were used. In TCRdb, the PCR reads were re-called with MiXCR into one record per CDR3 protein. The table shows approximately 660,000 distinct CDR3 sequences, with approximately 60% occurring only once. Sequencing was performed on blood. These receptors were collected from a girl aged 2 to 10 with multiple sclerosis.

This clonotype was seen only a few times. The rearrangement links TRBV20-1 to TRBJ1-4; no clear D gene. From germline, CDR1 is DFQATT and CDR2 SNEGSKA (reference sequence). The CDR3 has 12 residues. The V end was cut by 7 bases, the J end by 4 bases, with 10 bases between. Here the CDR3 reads CSGDAGNEKLFF. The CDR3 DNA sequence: TGCAGTGGTGACGCCGGTAATGAAAAACTGTTTTTT.

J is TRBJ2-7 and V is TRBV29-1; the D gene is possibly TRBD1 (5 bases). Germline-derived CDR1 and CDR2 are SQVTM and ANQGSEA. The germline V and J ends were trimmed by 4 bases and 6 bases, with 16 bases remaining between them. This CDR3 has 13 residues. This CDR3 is CSVVAREWGEQYF. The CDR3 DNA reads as TGCAGCGTTGTAGCCAGGGAATGGGGCGAGCAGTACTTC.

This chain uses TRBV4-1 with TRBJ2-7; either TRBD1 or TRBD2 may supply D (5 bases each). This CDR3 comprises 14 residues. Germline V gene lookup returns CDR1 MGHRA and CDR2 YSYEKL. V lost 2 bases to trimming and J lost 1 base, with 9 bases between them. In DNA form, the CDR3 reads TGCGCCAGCAGCCAATGGGACGGGTCCTACGAGCAGTACTTC. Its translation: CASSQWDGSYEQYF.

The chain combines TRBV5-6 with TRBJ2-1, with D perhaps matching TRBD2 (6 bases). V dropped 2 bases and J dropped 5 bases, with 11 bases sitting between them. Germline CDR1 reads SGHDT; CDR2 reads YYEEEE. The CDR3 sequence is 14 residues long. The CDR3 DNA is TGTGCCAGCAGCTTAGCGGGTTTGGACAATGAGCAGTTCTTC. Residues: CASSLAGLDNEQFF.

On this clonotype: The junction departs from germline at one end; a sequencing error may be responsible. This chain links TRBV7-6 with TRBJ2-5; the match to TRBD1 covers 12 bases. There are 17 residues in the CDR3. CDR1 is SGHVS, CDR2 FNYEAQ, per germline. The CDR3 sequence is CTSSLARGTGGAETQYF. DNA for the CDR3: TGTACCAGCAGCTTAGCACGGGGGACAGGGGGCGCGGAGACCCAGTACTTC.

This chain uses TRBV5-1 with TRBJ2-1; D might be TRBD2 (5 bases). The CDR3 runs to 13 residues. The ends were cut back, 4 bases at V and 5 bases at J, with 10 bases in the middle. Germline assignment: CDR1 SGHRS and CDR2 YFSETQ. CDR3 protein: CASSEAEHNEQFF. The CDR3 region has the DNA TGCGCCAGCAGCGAAGCGGAGCACAATGAGCAGTTCTTC. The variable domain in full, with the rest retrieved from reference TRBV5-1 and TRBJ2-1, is KAGVTQTPRYLIKTRGQQVTLSCSPISGHRSVSWYQQTPGQGLQFLFEYFSETQRNKGNFPGRFSGRQFSNSRSEMNVSTLELGDSALYLCASSEAEHNEQFFGPGTRLTVL.

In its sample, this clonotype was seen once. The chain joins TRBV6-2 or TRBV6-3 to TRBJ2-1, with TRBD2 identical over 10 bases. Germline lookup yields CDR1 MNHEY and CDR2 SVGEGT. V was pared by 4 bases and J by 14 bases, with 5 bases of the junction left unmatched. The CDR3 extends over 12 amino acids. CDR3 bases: TGTGCCAGCAGTTCCACTAGCGGGAAAAAGTTCTTC. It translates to CASSSTSGKKFF.

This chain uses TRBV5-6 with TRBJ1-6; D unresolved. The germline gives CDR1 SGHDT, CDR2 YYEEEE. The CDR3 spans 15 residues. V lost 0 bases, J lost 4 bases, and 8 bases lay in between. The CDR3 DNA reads TGTGCCAGCAGCTTGGTCGTGGGGTATAATTCACCCCTCCACTTT. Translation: CASSLVVGYNSPLHF.

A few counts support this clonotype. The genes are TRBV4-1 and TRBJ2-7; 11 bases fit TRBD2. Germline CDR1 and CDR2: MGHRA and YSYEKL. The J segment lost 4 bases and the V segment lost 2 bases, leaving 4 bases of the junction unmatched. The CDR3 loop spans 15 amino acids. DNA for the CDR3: TGCGCCAGCAGCCAACCCACTAGCGGGAGATACGAGCAGTACTTC. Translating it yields CASSQPTSGRYEQYF.

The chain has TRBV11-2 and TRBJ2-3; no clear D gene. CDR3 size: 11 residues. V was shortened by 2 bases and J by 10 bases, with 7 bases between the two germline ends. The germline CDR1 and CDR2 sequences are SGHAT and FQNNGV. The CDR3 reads CASSLLVPQYF. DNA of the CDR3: TGTGCCAGCAGCTTATTAGTTCCGCAGTATTTT.

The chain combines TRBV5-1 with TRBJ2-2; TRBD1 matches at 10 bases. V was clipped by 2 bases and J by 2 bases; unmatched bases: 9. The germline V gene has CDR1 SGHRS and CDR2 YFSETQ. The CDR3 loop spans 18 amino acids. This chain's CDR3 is CASSFVTGTGDNTGELFF. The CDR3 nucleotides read TGCGCCAGCAGCTTCGTTACCGGGACAGGGGATAACACCGGGGAGCTGTTTTTT.

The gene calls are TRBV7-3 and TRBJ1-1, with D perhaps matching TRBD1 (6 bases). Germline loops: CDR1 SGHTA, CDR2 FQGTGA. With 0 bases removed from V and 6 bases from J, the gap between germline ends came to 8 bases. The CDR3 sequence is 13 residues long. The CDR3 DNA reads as TGTGCCAGCAGCTTAACTAGACAGGCTGAAGCTTTCTTT. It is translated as CASSLTRQAEAFF.

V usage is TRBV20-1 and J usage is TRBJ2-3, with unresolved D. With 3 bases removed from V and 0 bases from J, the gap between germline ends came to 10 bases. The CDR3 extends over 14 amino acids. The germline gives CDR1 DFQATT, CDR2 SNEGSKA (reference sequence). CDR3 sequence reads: CSASDLMSTDTQYF. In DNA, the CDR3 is TGCAGTGCTAGTGATCTTATGAGCACAGATACGCAGTATTTT.

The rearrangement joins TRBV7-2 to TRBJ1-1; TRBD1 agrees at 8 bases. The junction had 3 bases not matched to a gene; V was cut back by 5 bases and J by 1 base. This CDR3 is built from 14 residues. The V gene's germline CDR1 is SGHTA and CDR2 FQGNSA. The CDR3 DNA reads TGTGCCAGCAGCATGGGACAGGCGAACACTGAAGCTTTCTTT. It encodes CASSMGQANTEAFF. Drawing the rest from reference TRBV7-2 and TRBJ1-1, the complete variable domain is GAGVSQSPSNKVTEKGKDVELRCDPISGHTALYWYRQSLGQGLEFLIYFQGNSAPDKSGLPSDRFSAERTGGSVSTLTIQRTQQEDSAVYLCASSMGQANTEAFFGQGTRLTVV.

Written as DNA, the CDR3 is TGTGCCAGCAGCCTGTCAGAGGTCTATGGCTACACCTTC. Translation gives CASSLSEVYGYTF. V gene TRBV12-3 or TRBV12-4 combines with J gene TRBJ1-2; D unresolved. Deletions cut 6 bases from V and 4 bases from J, with 12 bases between. CDR3 length equals 13 residues.

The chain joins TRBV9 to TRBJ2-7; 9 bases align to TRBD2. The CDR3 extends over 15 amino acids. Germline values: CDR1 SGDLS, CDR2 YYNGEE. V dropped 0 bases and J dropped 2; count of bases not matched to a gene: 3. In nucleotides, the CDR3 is TGTGCCAGCAGCGTAGGAGGCGGGAGGGCCTACGAGCAGTACTTC. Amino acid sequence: CASSVGGGRAYEQYF.

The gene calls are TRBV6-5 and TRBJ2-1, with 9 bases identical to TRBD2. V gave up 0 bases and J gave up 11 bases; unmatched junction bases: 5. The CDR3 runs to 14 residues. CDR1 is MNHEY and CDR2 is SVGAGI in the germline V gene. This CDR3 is CASSYSRSGGKQFF. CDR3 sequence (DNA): TGTGCCAGCAGTTACTCCCGAAGCGGGGGGAAGCAGTTCTTC.

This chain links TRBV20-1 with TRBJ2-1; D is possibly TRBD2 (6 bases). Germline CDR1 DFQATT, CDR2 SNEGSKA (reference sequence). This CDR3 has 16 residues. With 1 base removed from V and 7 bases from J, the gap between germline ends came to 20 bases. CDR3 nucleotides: TGCAGTGCTAGAGGCACATCTAGCGAGAAAGGAAATGAGCAGTTCTTC. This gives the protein CSARGTSSEKGNEQFF.

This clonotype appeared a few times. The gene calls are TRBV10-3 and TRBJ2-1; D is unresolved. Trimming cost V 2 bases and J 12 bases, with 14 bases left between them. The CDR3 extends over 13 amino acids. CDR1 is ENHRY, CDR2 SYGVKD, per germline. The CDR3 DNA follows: TGTGCCATCAGTGAGACCGGGCCTGGGTGGCAGTTCTTC. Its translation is CAISETGPGWQFF.

CDR3 nucleotide sequence: TGTGCCAGCAGCTTTAGCGGACTCTCCTACAATGAGCAGTTCTTC. It translates to CASSFSGLSYNEQFF. The rearrangement links TRBV6-5 to TRBJ2-1, with TRBD2 as a possible D gene (6 bases). Trimming took 6 bases from V and 0 from J, leaving 12 bases between them. The germline V gene encodes CDR1 MNHEY and CDR2 SVGAGI. The length of the CDR3 is 15 residues.

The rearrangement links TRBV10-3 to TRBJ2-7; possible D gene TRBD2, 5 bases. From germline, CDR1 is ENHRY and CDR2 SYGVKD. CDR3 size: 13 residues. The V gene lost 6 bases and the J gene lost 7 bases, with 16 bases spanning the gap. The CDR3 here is CAISERKDREQYF. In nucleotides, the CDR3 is TGTGCCATCAGCGAGCGGAAGGATAGGGAGCAGTACTTC.

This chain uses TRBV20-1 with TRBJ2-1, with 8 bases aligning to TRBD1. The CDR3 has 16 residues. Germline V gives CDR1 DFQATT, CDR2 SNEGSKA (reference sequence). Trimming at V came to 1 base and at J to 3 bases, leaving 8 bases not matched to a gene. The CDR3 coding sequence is TGCAGTGCTAGAGCTCCCGACAGGGGAGACTACAATGAGCAGTTCTTC. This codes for CSARAPDRGDYNEQFF.

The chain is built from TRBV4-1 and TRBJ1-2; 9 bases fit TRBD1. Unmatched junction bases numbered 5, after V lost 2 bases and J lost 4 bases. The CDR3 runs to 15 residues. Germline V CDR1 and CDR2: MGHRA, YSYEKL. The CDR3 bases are TGCGCCAGCAGCCAATCGGTACAGGGGGCCTATGGCTACACCTTC. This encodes CASSQSVQGAYGYTF.

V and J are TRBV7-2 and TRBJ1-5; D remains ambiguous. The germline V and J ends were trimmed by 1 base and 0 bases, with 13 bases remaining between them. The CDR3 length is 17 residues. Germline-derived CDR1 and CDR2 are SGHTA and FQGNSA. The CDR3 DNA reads TGTGCCAGCAGCTTAGTAGGATCACAGAATAGCAATCAGCCCCAGCATTTT. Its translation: CASSLVGSQNSNQPQHF.

The CDR3 here is CASSFRGQGIIGYTF. Here the CDR3 DNA reads TGTGCCAGCAGCTTCCGGGGACAGGGGATAATTGGCTACACCTTC. The V and J genes are TRBV6-2 or TRBV6-3 and TRBJ1-2; TRBD1 agrees at 10 bases. Germline V gives CDR1 MNHEY, CDR2 SVGEGT. With 6 bases clipped from V and 7 bases from J, the junction kept 11 bases outside the gene matches. This CDR3 has 15 residues.

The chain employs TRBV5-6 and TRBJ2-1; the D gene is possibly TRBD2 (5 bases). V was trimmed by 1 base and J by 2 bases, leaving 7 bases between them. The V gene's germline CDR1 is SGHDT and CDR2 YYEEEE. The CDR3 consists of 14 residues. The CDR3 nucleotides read TGTGCCAGCAGCTTGCAGCGGACCTACAATGAGCAGTTCTTC. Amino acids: CASSLQRTYNEQFF.

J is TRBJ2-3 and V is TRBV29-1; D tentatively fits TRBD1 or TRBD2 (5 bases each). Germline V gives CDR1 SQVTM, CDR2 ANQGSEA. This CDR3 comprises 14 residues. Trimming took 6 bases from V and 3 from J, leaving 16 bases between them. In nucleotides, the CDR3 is TGCAGCGTGATCAGGGTTAAGCGGACAGATACGCAGTATTTT. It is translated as CSVIRVKRTDTQYF.

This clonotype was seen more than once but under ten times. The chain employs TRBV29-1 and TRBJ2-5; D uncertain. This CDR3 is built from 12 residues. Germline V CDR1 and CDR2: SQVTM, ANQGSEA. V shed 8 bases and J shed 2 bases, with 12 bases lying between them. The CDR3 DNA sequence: TGCAGCCAGACAACCATGCAAGAGACCCAGTACTTC. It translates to CSQTTMQETQYF.